This T cell receptor (beta chain) was recovered during a study of T-cell reconstitution after alpha-beta-depleted transplantation in children. Unique molecular identifiers were incorporated when the TCRbeta library was constructed. TCRdb used MiXCR to reprocess the PCR reads, holding one entry per CDR3 protein. This table has some 520,000 distinct CDR3 sequences, approximately 29% appearing once. This clonotype was counted only a few times. The CDR3 runs to 14 residues. V gave up 4 bases and J gave up 4 bases, with 10 bases separating them. CDR1 and CDR2 from the germline V gene are MNHEY and SMNVEV (reference sequence).

Here the sequenced sample was PBMCs from the stem cell graft donor, taken from the stem cell graft. The clonotype originates from a human donor who donated a stem cell graft to a child with aplastic anemia. This chain joins TRBV27 and TRBJ2-2; perhaps TRBD2 as D (5 bases). This chain's CDR3 is CASSSRTSTGELFF. The DNA of the CDR3 is TGTGCCAGCAGTTCACGTACTAGCACCGGGGAGCTGTTTTTT.